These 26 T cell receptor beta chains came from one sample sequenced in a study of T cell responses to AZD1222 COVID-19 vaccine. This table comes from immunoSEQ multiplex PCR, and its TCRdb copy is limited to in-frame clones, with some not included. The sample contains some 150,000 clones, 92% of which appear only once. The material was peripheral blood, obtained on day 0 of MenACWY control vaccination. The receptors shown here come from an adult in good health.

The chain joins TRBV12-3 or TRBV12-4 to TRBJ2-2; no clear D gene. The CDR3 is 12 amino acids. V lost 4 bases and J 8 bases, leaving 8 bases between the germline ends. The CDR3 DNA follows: TGTGCCAGCAGTTCCTGGGGAGGGGAGCTGTTTTTT. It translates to CASSSWGGELFF.

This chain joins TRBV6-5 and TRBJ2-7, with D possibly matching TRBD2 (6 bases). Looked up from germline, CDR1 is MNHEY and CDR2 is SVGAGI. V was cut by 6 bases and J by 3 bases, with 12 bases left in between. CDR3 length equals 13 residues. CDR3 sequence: CASSRGGNYEQYF. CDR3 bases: TGTGCCAGCAGCCGCGGAGGGAACTACGAGCAGTACTTC.

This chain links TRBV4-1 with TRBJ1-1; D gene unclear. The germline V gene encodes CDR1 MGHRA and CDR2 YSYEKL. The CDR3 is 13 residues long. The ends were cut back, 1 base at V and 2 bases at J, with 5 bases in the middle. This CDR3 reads CASSQVRNTEAFF. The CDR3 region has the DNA TGCGCCAGCAGCCAAGTCAGAAACACTGAAGCTTTCTTT.

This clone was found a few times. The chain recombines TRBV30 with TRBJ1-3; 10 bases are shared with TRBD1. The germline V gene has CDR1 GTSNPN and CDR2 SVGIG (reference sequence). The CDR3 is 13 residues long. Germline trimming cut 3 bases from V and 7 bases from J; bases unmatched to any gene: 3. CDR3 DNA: TGTGCCTGGAGGACAGGGGGCGCGAACACCATATATTTT. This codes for CAWRTGGANTIYF.

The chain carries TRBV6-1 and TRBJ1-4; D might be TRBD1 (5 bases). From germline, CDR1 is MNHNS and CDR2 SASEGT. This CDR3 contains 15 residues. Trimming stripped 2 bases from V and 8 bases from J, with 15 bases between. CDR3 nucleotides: TGTGCCAGCAGTGAACGGGGTTTTGAGGGGGAAAAACTGTTTTTT. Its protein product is CASSERGFEGEKLFF.

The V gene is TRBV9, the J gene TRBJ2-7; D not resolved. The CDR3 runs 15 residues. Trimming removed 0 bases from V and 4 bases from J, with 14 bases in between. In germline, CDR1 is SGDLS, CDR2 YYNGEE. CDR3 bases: TGTGCCAGCAGCGTAGGTGTGAAACCACTATACGAGCAGTACTTC. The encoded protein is CASSVGVKPLYEQYF.

The CDR3 coding sequence is TGTGCCAGCAGCCAAGATTTGAGACAGGGTTCTGGGGCCAACGTCCTGACTTTC. It is translated as CASSQDLRQGSGANVLTF. V usage is TRBV3-1 (or the pseudogene TRBV3-2) and J usage is TRBJ2-6, with TRBD1 matching 7 bases. Germline CDR1 LGHDT, CDR2 YNNKEL (reference sequence). Losses at the gene ends were 0 bases for V and 1 base for J; bases not matched to a gene: 6. The CDR3 loop spans 18 amino acids.

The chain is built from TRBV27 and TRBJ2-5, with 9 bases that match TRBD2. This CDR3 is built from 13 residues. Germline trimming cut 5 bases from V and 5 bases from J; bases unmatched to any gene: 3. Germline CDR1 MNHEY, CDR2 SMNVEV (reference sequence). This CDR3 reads CASSGLAGETQYF. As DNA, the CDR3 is TGTGCCAGCAGTGGGCTAGCGGGGGAGACCCAGTACTTC.

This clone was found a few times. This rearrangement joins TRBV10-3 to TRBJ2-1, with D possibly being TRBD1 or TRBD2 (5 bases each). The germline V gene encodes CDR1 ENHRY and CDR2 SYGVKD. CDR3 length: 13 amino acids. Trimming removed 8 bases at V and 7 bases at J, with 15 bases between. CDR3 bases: TGTGCCATCTCCGGGGCGGATGGTAATGAGCAGTTCTTC. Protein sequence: CAISGADGNEQFF.

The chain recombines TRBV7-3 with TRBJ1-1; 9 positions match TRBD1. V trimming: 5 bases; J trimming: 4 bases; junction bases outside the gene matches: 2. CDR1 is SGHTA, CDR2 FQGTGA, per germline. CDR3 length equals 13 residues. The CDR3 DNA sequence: TGTGCCAGCAGCCCGGGACAGGGCACTGAAGCTTTCTTT. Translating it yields CASSPGQGTEAFF.

This CDR3 reads CATDSPLPSYEQYF. As DNA, the CDR3 is TGTGCCACCGACAGTCCCCTCCCCAGCTACGAGCAGTACTTC. This chain connects TRBV28 to TRBJ2-7, with a possible D match to TRBD1 (5 bases). The CDR3 sequence is 14 residues long. Trimming cost V 10 bases and J 3 bases, with 19 bases left between them. Germline CDR1 reads MDHEN; CDR2 reads SYDVKM. Based on the CDR3 plus reference TRBV28 and TRBJ2-7, the full variable domain is DVKVTQSSRYLVKRTGEKVFLECVQDMDHENMFWYRQDPGLGLRLIYFSYDVKMKEKGDIPEGYSVSREKKERFSLILESASTNQTSMYLCATDSPLPSYEQYFGPGTRLTVT.

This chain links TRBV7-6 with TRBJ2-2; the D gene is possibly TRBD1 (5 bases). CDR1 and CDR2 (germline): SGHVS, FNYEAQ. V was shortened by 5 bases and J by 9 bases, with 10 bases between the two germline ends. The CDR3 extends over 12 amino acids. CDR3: CASSTGLRELFF. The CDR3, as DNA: TGTGCCAGCAGCACAGGCCTGCGGGAGCTGTTTTTT.

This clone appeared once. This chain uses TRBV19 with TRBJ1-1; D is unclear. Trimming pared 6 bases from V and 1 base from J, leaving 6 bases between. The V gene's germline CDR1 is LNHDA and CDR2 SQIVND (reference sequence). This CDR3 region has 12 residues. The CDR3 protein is CASRERNTEAFF. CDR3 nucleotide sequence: TGTGCCAGTAGAGAGAGGAACACTGAAGCTTTCTTT. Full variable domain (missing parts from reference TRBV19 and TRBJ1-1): DGGITQSPKYLFRKEGQNVTLSCEQNLNHDAMYWYRQDPGQGLRLIYYSQIVNDFQKGDIAEGYSVSREKKESFPLTVTSAQKNPTAFYLCASRERNTEAFFGQGTRLTVV.

The CDR3 DNA sequence: TGCGCCAGCAGCTTGGCGTTAGCGGGAGAGACCCAGTACTTC. Translating it yields CASSLALAGETQYF. The V call is TRBV5-1, the J call TRBJ2-5, with 7 bases matching TRBD2. Trimming removed 0 bases from V and 4 bases from J; junction bases left unmatched: 3. CDR3 length: 14 residues. From germline, CDR1 is SGHRS and CDR2 YFSETQ.

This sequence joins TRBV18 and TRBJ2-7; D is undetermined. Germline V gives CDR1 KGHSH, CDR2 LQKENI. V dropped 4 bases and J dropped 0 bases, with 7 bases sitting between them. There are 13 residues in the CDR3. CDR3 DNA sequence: TGTGCCAGCTCACTGAGAGGCTCCTACGAGCAGTACTTC. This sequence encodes CASSLRGSYEQYF.

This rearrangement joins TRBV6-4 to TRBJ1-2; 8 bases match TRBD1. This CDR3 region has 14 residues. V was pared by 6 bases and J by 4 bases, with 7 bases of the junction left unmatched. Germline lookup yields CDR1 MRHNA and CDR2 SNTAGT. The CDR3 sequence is CASSPGTGAYGYTF. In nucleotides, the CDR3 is TGTGCCAGCAGCCCGGGGACAGGAGCCTATGGCTACACCTTC.

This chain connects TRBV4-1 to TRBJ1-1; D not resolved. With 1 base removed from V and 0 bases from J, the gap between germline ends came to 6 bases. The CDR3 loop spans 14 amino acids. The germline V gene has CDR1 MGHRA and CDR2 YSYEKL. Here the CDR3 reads CASSQGPLNTEAFF. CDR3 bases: TGCGCCAGCAGCCAAGGTCCGCTGAACACTGAAGCTTTCTTT.

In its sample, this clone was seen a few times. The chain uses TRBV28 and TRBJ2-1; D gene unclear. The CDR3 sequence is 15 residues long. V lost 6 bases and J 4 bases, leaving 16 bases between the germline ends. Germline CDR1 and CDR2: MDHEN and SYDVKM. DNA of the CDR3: TGTGCCAGCAGCCCCCCGGCGGACCCGTACAATGAGCAGTTCTTC. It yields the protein CASSPPADPYNEQFF. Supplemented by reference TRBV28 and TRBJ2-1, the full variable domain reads DVKVTQSSRYLVKRTGEKVFLECVQDMDHENMFWYRQDPGLGLRLIYFSYDVKMKEKGDIPEGYSVSREKKERFSLILESASTNQTSMYLCASSPPADPYNEQFFGPGTRLTVL.

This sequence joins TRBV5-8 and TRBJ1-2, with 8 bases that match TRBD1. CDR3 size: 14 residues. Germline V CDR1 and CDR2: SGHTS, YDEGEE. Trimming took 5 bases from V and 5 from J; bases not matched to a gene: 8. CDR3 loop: CASSLGQGNYGYTF. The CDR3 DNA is TGTGCCAGCAGTCTCGGACAGGGAAATTATGGCTACACCTTC.

CDR3 loop: CASMFLGEKLFF. The CDR3 DNA reads as TGTGCCAGTATGTTCCTGGGGGAAAAACTGTTTTTT. The chain couples TRBV19 to TRBJ1-4; the D is unclear. With 7 bases removed from V and 8 bases from J, the gap between germline ends came to 11 bases. Germline assignment: CDR1 LNHDA and CDR2 SQIVND (reference sequence). The CDR3 loop spans 12 amino acids.

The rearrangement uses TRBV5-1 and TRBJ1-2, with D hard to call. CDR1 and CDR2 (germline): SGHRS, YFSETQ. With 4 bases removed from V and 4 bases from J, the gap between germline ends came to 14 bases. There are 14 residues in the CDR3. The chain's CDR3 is CASSRGEPGYGYTF. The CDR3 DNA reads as TGCGCCAGCAGCCGGGGAGAACCGGGCTATGGCTACACCTTC.

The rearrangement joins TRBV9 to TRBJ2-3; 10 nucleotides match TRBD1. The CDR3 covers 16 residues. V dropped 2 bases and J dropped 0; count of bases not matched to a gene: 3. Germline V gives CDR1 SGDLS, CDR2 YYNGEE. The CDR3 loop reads CASSVTGGASTDTQYF. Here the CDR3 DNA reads TGTGCCAGCAGCGTGACAGGGGGCGCGAGCACAGATACGCAGTATTTT.

The CDR3 coding sequence is TGTGCCAGCAGCCTGACGACGGCGAACACCGGGGAGCTGTTTTTT. Protein sequence: CASSLTTANTGELFF. V usage is TRBV13 and J usage is TRBJ2-2; no firm D call. The V end was cut by 5 bases, the J end by 0 bases, with 10 bases between. Germline values: CDR1 PRHDT, CDR2 FYEKMQ (reference sequence). The CDR3 runs 15 residues.

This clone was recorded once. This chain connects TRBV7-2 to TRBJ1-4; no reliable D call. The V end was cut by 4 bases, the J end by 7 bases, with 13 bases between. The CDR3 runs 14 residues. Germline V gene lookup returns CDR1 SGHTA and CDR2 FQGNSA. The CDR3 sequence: CASSSPAGGEKLFF. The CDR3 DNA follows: TGTGCCAGCAGCTCACCGGCCGGCGGTGAAAAACTGTTTTTT.

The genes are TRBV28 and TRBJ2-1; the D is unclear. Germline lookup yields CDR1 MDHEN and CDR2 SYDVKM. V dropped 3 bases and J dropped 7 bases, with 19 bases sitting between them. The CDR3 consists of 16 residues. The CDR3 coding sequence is TGTGCCAGCAGTTTCTTCCGGGTCAGCCTGGGAAATGAGCAGTTCTTC. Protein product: CASSFFRVSLGNEQFF.

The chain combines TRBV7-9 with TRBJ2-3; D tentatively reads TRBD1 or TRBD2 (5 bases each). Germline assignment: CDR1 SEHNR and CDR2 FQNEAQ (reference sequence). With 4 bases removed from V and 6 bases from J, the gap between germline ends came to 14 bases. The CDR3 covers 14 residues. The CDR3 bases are TGTGCCAGCAGCTCCTGGGACGCCAGCGATACGCAGTATTTT. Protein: CASSSWDASDTQYF.